Included here is one TCR beta chain sequence, with context. The data were obtained in a study of blood T cell repertoires in COVID-19. As for the study in general: From the United States, Italy and Spain came samples of acute and convalescent COVID-19. The analysed material was cDNA or gDNA that came from T cells, B-cell-depleted T cells, or PBMCs.

The protocol was immunoSEQ multiplex PCR, while the TCRdb copy is restricted to in-frame clones and leaves out a portion. The sample has 300,000 to 400,000 clones; around nine tenths are singletons. The CDR3 spans 14 residues. Germline V gene sequence: CDR1 LNHDA, CDR2 SQIVND (reference sequence). V shed 4 bases, J shed 4 bases, and the junction held 1 base outside the gene matches. Sequences were obtained from peripheral blood. V usage is TRBV19 and J usage is TRBJ2-2, with 9 bases aligning to TRBD2. This clonotype originated in a woman between 18 and 29 years old who had recovered from COVID-19. CDR3 coding DNA: TGTGCCAGTAGTACGGGACTAGCCACCGGGGAGCTGTTTTTT. Translated: CASSTGLATGELFF.